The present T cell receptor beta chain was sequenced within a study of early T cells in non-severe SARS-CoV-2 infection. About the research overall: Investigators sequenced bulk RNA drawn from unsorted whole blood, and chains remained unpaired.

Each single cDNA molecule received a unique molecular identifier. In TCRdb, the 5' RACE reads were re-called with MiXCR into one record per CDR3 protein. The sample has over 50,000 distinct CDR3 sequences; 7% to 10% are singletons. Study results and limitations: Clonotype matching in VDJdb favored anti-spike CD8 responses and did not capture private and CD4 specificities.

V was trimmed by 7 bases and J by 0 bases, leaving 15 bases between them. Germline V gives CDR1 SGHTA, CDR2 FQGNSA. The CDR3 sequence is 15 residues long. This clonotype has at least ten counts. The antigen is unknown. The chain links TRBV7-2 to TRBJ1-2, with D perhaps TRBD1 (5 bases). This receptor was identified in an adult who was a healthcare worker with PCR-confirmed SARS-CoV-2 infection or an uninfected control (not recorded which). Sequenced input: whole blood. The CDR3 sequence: CASTTGANTNYGYTF. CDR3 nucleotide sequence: TGTGCCAGCACGACCGGGGCAAACACTAACTATGGCTACACCTTC. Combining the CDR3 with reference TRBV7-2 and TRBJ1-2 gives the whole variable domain GAGVSQSPSNKVTEKGKDVELRCDPISGHTALYWYRQSLGQGLEFLIYFQGNSAPDKSGLPSDRFSAERTGGSVSTLTIQRTQQEDSAVYLCASTTGANTNYGYTFGSGTRLTVV.